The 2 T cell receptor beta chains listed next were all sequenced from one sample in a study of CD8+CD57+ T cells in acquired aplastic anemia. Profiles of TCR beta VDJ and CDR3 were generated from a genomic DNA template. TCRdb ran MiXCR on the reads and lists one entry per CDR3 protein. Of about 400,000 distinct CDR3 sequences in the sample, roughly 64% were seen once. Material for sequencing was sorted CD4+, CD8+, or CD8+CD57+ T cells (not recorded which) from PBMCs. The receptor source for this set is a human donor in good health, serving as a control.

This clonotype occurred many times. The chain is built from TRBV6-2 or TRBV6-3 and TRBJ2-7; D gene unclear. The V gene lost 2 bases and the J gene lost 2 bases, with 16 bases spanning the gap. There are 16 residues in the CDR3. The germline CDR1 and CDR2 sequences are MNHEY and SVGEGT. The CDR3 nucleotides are TGTGCCAGCAGTTACGGGTTGACGGGTCATACCTACGAGCAGTACTTC. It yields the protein CASSYGLTGHTYEQYF.

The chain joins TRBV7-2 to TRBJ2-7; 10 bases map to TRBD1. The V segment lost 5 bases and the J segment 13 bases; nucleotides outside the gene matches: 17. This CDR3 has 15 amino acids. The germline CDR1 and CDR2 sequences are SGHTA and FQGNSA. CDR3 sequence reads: CASSLGGQGGNGYYF. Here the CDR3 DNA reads TGTGCCAGCAGCCTAGGTGGACAGGGGGGGAATGGCTACTACTTC.